The clone carrying this TCR beta chain has only a few counts. This CDR3 comprises 14 residues. V lost 3 bases and J lost 2, with 7 bases in between. Researchers prepared the TCRbeta library using unique molecular identifiers, the study reports. TCRdb processed the PCR reads anew with MiXCR; each CDR3 protein has one entry. This sample has some 200,000 distinct CDR3 sequences, with 6.5% to 7.5% found just once. This entry belongs to a study of T-cell reconstitution after alpha-beta-depleted transplantation in children. J is TRBJ1-4 and V is TRBV12-3 or TRBV12-4, with unresolved D. This receptor was obtained from a human donor who donated a stem cell graft to a child with Wiskott-Aldrich syndrome. The sample was PBMCs from the stem cell graft donor, taken from the stem cell graft. The DNA for the CDR3 is TGTGCCAGCAGTTTCGCAGAGACTAATGAAAAACTGTTTTTT. It translates to CASSFAETNEKLFF.